These 5 T cell receptor beta chains originate from one sample sequenced in a study of response to subunit inactivated influenza vaccine. TCRdb processed the RT-PCR reads anew with MiXCR; each CDR3 protein has one entry. The table shows about 180,000 distinct CDR3 sequences, with about a tenth occurring only once. This specimen was non-naive T cells sorted from PBMCs, taken on the day of vaccination. The receptors shown here come from a man over 45 who received an inactivated influenza vaccine.

The genes are TRBV28 and TRBJ2-7; D uncertain. Germline V gene data show CDR1 as MDHEN and CDR2 as SYDVKM. V was trimmed by 2 bases and J by 4 bases, leaving 15 bases between them. The CDR3 loop spans 15 amino acids. The CDR3, as DNA: TGTGCCAGCAGTTTAGGGGAAGGGATTGCGTACGAGCAGTACTTC. Its translation: CASSLGEGIAYEQYF.

This clonotype has at least ten counts. The chain recombines TRBV20-1 with TRBJ1-2; D is unresolved. Germline V lookup: CDR1 DFQATT, CDR2 SNEGSKA (reference sequence). The CDR3 covers 11 residues. V shed 2 bases and J shed 4 bases, with 5 bases lying between them. This CDR3 is CSARYGYGYTF. CDR3 sequence (DNA): TGCAGTGCTAGATACGGCTATGGCTACACCTTC.

This clonotype was detected a few times. CDR3: CASSFKKKTGQGSGNTIYF. The CDR3 nucleotides read TGCGCCAGCAGCTTCAAGAAAAAAACGGGACAGGGATCTGGAAACACCATATATTTT. V gene TRBV5-1 combines with J gene TRBJ1-3; 9 nucleotides line up with TRBD1. CDR1 and CDR2 from the germline V gene are SGHRS and YFSETQ. V was pared by 2 bases and J by 1 base, with 13 bases of the junction left unmatched. The CDR3 is 19 residues long. The full variable domain, its missing parts supplied by reference TRBV5-1 and TRBJ1-3, is KAGVTQTPRYLIKTRGQQVTLSCSPISGHRSVSWYQQTPGQGLQFLFEYFSETQRNKGNFPGRFSGRQFSNSRSEMNVSTLELGDSALYLCASSFKKKTGQGSGNTIYFGEGSWLTVV.

V gene TRBV11-2 combines with J gene TRBJ2-7; tentatively, D is TRBD1 (5 bases). There are 14 residues in the CDR3. V shed 0 bases and J shed 9 bases, with 15 bases lying between them. In germline, CDR1 is SGHAT, CDR2 FQNNGV. This CDR3 is CASSLEAGPRGQYF. The CDR3 DNA is TGTGCCAGCAGCTTAGAGGCAGGGCCGCGAGGGCAGTACTTC.

This clonotype was seen a handful of times. The chain uses TRBV7-3 and TRBJ2-1; D tentatively fits TRBD1 or TRBD2 (5 bases each). V lost 5 bases and J lost 9, with 17 bases in between. The V gene's germline CDR1 is SGHTA and CDR2 FQGTGA. The CDR3 is 14 residues long. The CDR3 nucleotides are TGTGCCAGCAGCACCAACGGGGCTTCAAGTGAGCAGTTCTTC. Translation: CASSTNGASSEQFF. The full variable domain, in which reference TRBV7-3 and TRBJ2-1 provide the parts outside the CDR3, is GAGVSQTPSNKVTEKGKYVELRCDPISGHTALYWYRQSLGQGPEFLIYFQGTGAADDSGLPNDRFFAVRPEGSVSTLKIQRTERGDSAVYLCASSTNGASSEQFFGPGTRLTVL.